This TCR beta chain was retrieved from a study of T-cell memory formation after mild COVID-19. TCRdb ran MiXCR on the 5' RACE reads and lists one entry per CDR3 protein. The sample lists some 190,000 distinct CDR3 sequences, under 20% occurring once. CDR3 length equals 13 residues. The germline V and J ends were trimmed by 7 bases and 4 bases, with 13 bases remaining between them. CDR1 is SQVTM and CDR2 is ANQGSEA in the germline V gene. The table lists this clonotype with many counts. The genes are TRBV29-1 and TRBJ2-2, with a tentative D call TRBD1 (6 bases). The TCR originated in an adult woman who had mild COVID-19 (a few samples of this study predate the infection). Cell type and time point are not known. The sequenced sample was PBMCs or a T cell subset sorted from them (not recorded which). The CDR3 nucleotides read TGCAGCGGCCAGGGGCGAAGCACCGGGGAGCTGTTTTTT. Translating gives CSGQGRSTGELFF.